Presented here are 26 T cell receptor beta chains from one specimen sequenced in a study of control samples from healthy donors and cancer patients. TCRdb's copy holds only in-frame clones and misses some; the assay was immunoSEQ multiplex PCR. The profile shows 100,000 to 150,000 clones, over 85% of them singletons. The source material was blood. The receptors were sampled from a man between 18 and 35 years old in good health.

This clone was seen a few times. The chain joins TRBV25-1 to TRBJ1-2, with unresolved D. From germline, CDR1 is MGHDK and CDR2 SYGVNS. Between the trimmed V and J ends, which lost 4 bases and 4 bases, there was a span of 7 bases. The CDR3 totals 12 residues. CDR3: CASSGGPYGYTF. In DNA, the CDR3 is TGTGCCAGCAGTGGTGGACCCTATGGCTACACCTTC.

The V call is TRBV18, the J call TRBJ2-7, with unresolved D. The CDR3 is 12 amino acids. From germline, CDR1 is KGHSH and CDR2 LQKENI. Trimming took 2 bases from V and 5 from J, leaving 7 bases between them. The CDR3 nucleotides read TGTGCCAGCTCACCAAACACCCACGAGCAGTACTTC. It encodes CASSPNTHEQYF.

The V gene is TRBV6-1, the J gene TRBJ1-1; no reliable D call. The CDR3 is 16 amino acids. Deletions cut 1 base from V and 0 bases from J, with 12 bases between. The germline V gene has CDR1 MNHNS and CDR2 SASEGT. DNA of the CDR3: TGTGCCAGCAGTGAAGATTTTGGCCTAATGAACACTGAAGCTTTCTTT. The encoded protein is CASSEDFGLMNTEAFF.

This chain links TRBV5-5 with TRBJ2-1; no firm D call. The V and J ends lost 4 bases and 3 bases respectively, with 5 bases between them. There are 12 residues in the CDR3. In germline, CDR1 is SGHKS, CDR2 YYEKEE (reference sequence). The CDR3 region is CASSQDYNEQFF. The CDR3 nucleotides are TGTGCCAGCAGCCAAGACTACAATGAGCAGTTCTTC. The full variable domain, completed using reference TRBV5-5 and TRBJ2-1, is DAGVTQSPTHLIKTRGQQVTLRCSPISGHKSVSWYQQVLGQGPQFIFQYYEKEERGRGNFPDRFSARQFPNYSSELNVNALLLGDSALYLCASSQDYNEQFFGPGTRLTVL.

This clone was seen only once. This chain links TRBV30 with TRBJ1-2; 12 nucleotides align to TRBD1. The V segment lost 0 bases and the J segment 8 bases; nucleotides outside the gene matches: 7. The CDR3 has 15 residues. Germline CDR1 reads GTSNPN; CDR2 reads SVGIG (reference sequence). CDR3 protein: CAWSVPGQGAPGYTF. The CDR3 nucleotides are TGTGCCTGGAGTGTACCGGGACAGGGGGCGCCGGGCTACACCTTC.

The chain recombines TRBV6-5 with TRBJ2-2, with D possibly being TRBD1 or TRBD2 (6 bases each). The CDR3 extends over 15 amino acids. In germline, CDR1 is MNHEY, CDR2 SVGAGI. The germline V and J ends were trimmed by 0 bases and 6 bases, with 11 bases remaining between them. CDR3 sequence (DNA): TGTGCCAGCAGTTACTCGCCGGGGGCCCCCGGGGAGCTGTTTTTT. Translating gives CASSYSPGAPGELFF.

The chain couples TRBV3-1 (or the pseudogene TRBV3-2) to TRBJ1-4, with TRBD1 matching 8 bases. The CDR3 is 14 amino acids. J lost 7 bases, V lost 4 bases, and 5 bases had no gene match. CDR1 and CDR2 from the germline V gene are LGHDT and YNNKEL (reference sequence). The CDR3 is CASSPTGVGEKLFF. Here the CDR3 DNA reads TGTGCCAGCAGCCCGACAGGGGTTGGTGAAAAACTGTTTTTT.

The genes are TRBV3-1 (or the pseudogene TRBV3-2) and TRBJ2-7, with D perhaps being TRBD1 or TRBD2 (5 bases each). This CDR3 comprises 15 residues. Germline CDR1 LGHDT, CDR2 YNNKEL (reference sequence). Trimming left V 7 bases short and J 1 base short, with 17 bases between. CDR3 nucleotides: TGTGCCAGCACTAAAGAGCCGGGGCTTTCCTACGAGCAGTACTTC. This sequence encodes CASTKEPGLSYEQYF.

CDR3 amino acids: CASSRLARDAETQYF. CDR3 coding DNA: TGCGCCAGCAGCCGACTAGCGCGGGATGCAGAGACCCAGTACTTC. The chain recombines TRBV5-1 with TRBJ2-5, with TRBD2 matching 8 bases. The CDR3 sequence is 15 residues long. V lost 4 bases, J lost 4 bases, and 9 bases stayed unmatched. The germline gives CDR1 SGHRS, CDR2 YFSETQ.

CDR3 protein: CANLGTALPLNTEAFF. The CDR3 DNA reads as TGTGCCAACCTGGGGACAGCGCTGCCCTTGAACACTGAAGCTTTCTTT. The chain combines TRBV6-7 with TRBJ1-1, with 7 bases matching TRBD1. TRBV6-7 is designated an ORF whose function remains uncertain. The trim removed 10 bases at V and 0 bases at J, leaving 14 bases unmatched. CDR3 size: 16 residues.

The chain is built from TRBV7-9 and TRBJ1-2, with a tentative D call TRBD1 (5 bases). The CDR3 is made up of 14 amino acids. From germline, CDR1 is SEHNR and CDR2 FQNEAQ (reference sequence). Trimming took off 7 bases at V and 8 bases at J, with 20 bases between the two ends. In DNA form, the CDR3 reads TGTGCCAGCACCCTTGGAGGGGCGCCAGAGGGCTACACCTTC. Translated: CASTLGGAPEGYTF.

The chain recombines TRBV10-3 with TRBJ1-1; 7 bases are shared with TRBD1. V lost 0 bases and J lost 11; bases outside the gene matches: 6. Germline V gives CDR1 ENHRY, CDR2 SYGVKD. The CDR3 contains 13 residues. This CDR3 is CAISESADRAAFF. CDR3 coding DNA: TGTGCCATCAGTGAGTCAGCTGACAGGGCTGCTTTCTTT.

The chain employs TRBV6-4 and TRBJ1-2, with TRBD1 matching over 9 bases. CDR1 and CDR2 (germline): MRHNA, SNTAGT. This CDR3 region has 15 residues. Losses at the gene ends were 6 bases for V and 5 bases for J; bases not matched to a gene: 10. CDR3 sequence reads: CASSALPGQGYGYTF. CDR3 nucleotides: TGTGCCAGCAGCGCCTTGCCGGGACAGGGATATGGCTACACCTTC.

This rearrangement joins TRBV5-6 to TRBJ2-1; 8 nucleotides match TRBD2. CDR1 is SGHDT, CDR2 YYEEEE, per germline. Losses at the gene ends were 4 bases for V and 7 bases for J; bases not matched to a gene: 13. The CDR3 extends over 16 amino acids. The chain's CDR3 is CASSLITGTSINEQFF. The CDR3 nucleotides read TGTGCCAGCAGCCTTATTACCGGGACTAGTATTAATGAGCAGTTCTTC.

This chain links TRBV11-2 with TRBJ2-7; D may be TRBD1 (5 bases). Germline V lookup: CDR1 SGHAT, CDR2 FQNNGV. V was cut by 1 base and J by 3 bases, with 13 bases left in between. CDR3 size: 15 residues. The CDR3 DNA sequence: TGTGCCAGCAGCTTAGCCCCCGACAGTAACTACGAGCAGTACTTC. It yields the protein CASSLAPDSNYEQYF.

The chain has TRBV10-3 and TRBJ1-2; D remains ambiguous. The CDR3 is made up of 15 amino acids. Germline values: CDR1 ENHRY, CDR2 SYGVKD. The V end lost 4 bases, the J end lost 1 base, and 13 bases lay between the germline ends. The CDR3 sequence: CAISGDPGINYGYTF. CDR3 in DNA: TGTGCCATCAGTGGGGATCCGGGAATTAACTATGGCTACACCTTC.

The chain joins TRBV5-5 to TRBJ1-1; no reliable D call. CDR1 is SGHKS and CDR2 is YYEKEE in the germline V gene (reference sequence). The CDR3 is made up of 12 amino acids. V was clipped by 2 bases and J by 6 bases, with 8 bases between them. CDR3 loop: CASSFSSSEAFF. For the CDR3, the DNA is TGTGCCAGCAGCTTTAGCAGCTCTGAAGCTTTCTTT.

This chain uses TRBV3-1 (or the pseudogene TRBV3-2) with TRBJ2-2, with D uncertain. Trimming left V 0 bases short and J 2 bases short, with 10 bases between. The CDR3 extends over 16 amino acids. Germline V gene lookup returns CDR1 LGHDT and CDR2 YNNKEL (reference sequence). CDR3 nucleotide sequence: TGTGCCAGCAGCCAAGATTTGGGCAGCAACACCGGGGAGCTGTTTTTT. This translates into CASSQDLGSNTGELFF.

The chain uses TRBV5-6 and TRBJ1-5; D perhaps matches TRBD1 (5 bases). The CDR3 consists of 15 residues. Germline V gene lookup returns CDR1 SGHDT and CDR2 YYEEEE. Trimming shortened V by 2 bases and J by 3 bases, and 12 bases separated the two germline ends. The CDR3 loop is CASSLRGDFNQPQHF. The CDR3 DNA reads as TGTGCCAGCAGCTTACGGGGGGACTTCAATCAGCCCCAGCATTTT.

The CDR3 DNA reads as TGTGCCAGCAGCTTGAGGGGGACAGGGGAACTCCACTTT. Translated, it gives CASSLRGTGELHF. The chain has TRBV5-4 and TRBJ1-6; 10 bases match TRBD1. The CDR3 spans 13 residues. J gave up 16 bases and V 1 base, and 5 bases lay outside the gene matches. Germline values: CDR1 SGHNT, CDR2 YYREEE (reference sequence).

CDR3: CASSPAATGTYEQYF. In DNA, the CDR3 is TGTGCCAGCAGCCCTGCGGCGACTGGGACCTACGAGCAGTACTTC. The chain is built from TRBV7-2 and TRBJ2-7, with D uncertain. Trimming pared 5 bases from V and 2 bases from J, leaving 16 bases between. CDR1 SGHTA and CDR2 FQGNSA come from the germline V gene. CDR3 length equals 15 residues.

The chain carries TRBV4-1 and TRBJ2-3; 9 bases map to TRBD2. Looked up from germline, CDR1 is MGHRA and CDR2 is YSYEKL. CDR3 length: 16 residues. V trimming: 3 bases; J trimming: 4 bases; junction bases outside the gene matches: 8. This chain's CDR3 is CASSQRRGGQADTQYF. CDR3 DNA: TGCGCCAGCAGCCAGCGGCGGGGGGGCCAAGCAGATACGCAGTATTTT.

As DNA, the CDR3 is TGCGCCAGCAGCCTACGGACTCCCGGCAATGAGCAGTTCTTC. Protein sequence: CASSLRTPGNEQFF. This rearrangement joins TRBV5-1 to TRBJ2-1; D is possibly TRBD2 (5 bases). The CDR3 runs 14 residues. Deletions cut 4 bases from V and 6 bases from J, with 14 bases between. Germline assignment: CDR1 SGHRS and CDR2 YFSETQ.

The V and J genes are TRBV21-1 and TRBJ1-6. TRBV21-1 is assigned pseudogene status. The CDR3 loop spans 14 amino acids. The CDR3 reads CASTSHRRDSPLHF. The CDR3 region has the DNA TGTGCCAGCACCTCACACAGGCGGGATTCACCCCTCCACTTT.

The chain is built from TRBV10-3 and TRBJ1-4; D call uncertain. The ends were cut back, 5 bases at V and 6 bases at J, with 13 bases in the middle. The germline V gene has CDR1 ENHRY and CDR2 SYGVKD. The CDR3 totals 14 residues. The CDR3 DNA is TGTGCCATCAGTCCGGACGATGGGTATGAAAAACTGTTTTTT. Translating gives CAISPDDGYEKLFF.

This clone has only one observation. The J gene is TRBJ2-5, the V gene TRBV6-5; 7 bases match TRBD1. Germline values: CDR1 MNHEY, CDR2 SVGAGI. This CDR3 contains 13 residues. With V trimmed by 7 bases and J by 2 bases, 4 bases remained unmatched. The CDR3 DNA follows: TGTGCCAGCAATCTACAGGGGCAAGAGACCCAGTACTTC. As protein: CASNLQGQETQYF.